This T cell receptor beta chain was captured in a study of PD-L1 blockade in urothelial cancer. For the study at large: At 6 weeks and at 3 weeks (second dose) after treatment start, blood was analyzed. A median of about 140,000 T cells was found in the blood samples. Regarding the study as a whole: Having blood TCR clonality under the median before treatment predicted better survival. Patients who had durable benefit saw their tumor-associated blood clones expand more at 3 weeks.

Germline values: CDR1 MNHNS, CDR2 SASEGT. V lost 1 base to trimming and J lost 6 bases; unmatched junction nucleotides: 8. The CDR3 loop spans 16 amino acids. Some clones are missing from TCRdb's copy, which holds only in-frame ones; the method was immunoSEQ multiplex PCR. The sample has about 24,000 clones, around nine tenths seen once; the top ten hold roughly 3%. Details on this clone: Antigen unknown.

The TCR originated in a man between 45 and 60 years old with urothelial cancer. This sample comprised PBMCs, obtained around atezolizumab (anti-PD-L1) treatment. The chain has TRBV6-1 and TRBJ2-2; 7 bases are shared with TRBD2. Here the CDR3 DNA reads TGTGCCAGCAGTGAAGTACGGCTAGCGGTCGCCGGGGAGCTGTTTTTT. This encodes CASSEVRLAVAGELFF.